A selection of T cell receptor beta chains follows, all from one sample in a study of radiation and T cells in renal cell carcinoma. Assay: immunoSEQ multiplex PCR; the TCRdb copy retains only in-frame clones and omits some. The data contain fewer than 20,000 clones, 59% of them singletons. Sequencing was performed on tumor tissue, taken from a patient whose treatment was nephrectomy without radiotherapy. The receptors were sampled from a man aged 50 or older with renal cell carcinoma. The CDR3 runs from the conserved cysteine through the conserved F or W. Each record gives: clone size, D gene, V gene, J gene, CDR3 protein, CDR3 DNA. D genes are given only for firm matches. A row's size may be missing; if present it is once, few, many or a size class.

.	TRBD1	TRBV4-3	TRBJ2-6	CASSQDWSDRVSLSGANVLTF	TGCGCCAGCAGCCAAGACTGGAGCGACAGGGTTTCCCTCTCTGGGGCCAACGTCCTGACTTTC
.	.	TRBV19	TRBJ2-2	CASRGGNTGELFF	TGTGCCAGTAGAGGTGGGAACACCGGGGAGCTGTTTTTT
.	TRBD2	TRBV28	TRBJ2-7	CASSSPGASGRSYEQYF	TGTGCCAGCTCATCGCCGGGAGCTAGCGGAAGATCCTACGAGCAGTACTTC
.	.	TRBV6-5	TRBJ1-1	CASTPFRDTEAFF	TGTGCCAGCACTCCATTTCGGGACACTGAAGCTTTCTTT
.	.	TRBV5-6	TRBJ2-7	CASSLGPAYEQYF	TGTGCCAGCAGCTTGGGGCCGGCCTACGAGCAGTACTTC
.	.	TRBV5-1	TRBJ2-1	CASSLEAGLFLGEQFF	TGCGCCAGCAGCTTGGAGGCGGGCCTATTTTTGGGTGAGCAGTTCTTC
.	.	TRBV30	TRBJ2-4	CAWGGTKNIQYF	TGTGCTTGGGGCGGGACCAAAAACATTCAGTACTTC
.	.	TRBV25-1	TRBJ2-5	CASSESNRTRQETQYF	TGTGCCAGCAGTGAATCTAACAGGACGAGGCAAGAGACCCAGTACTTC
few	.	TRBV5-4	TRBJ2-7	CASSPSGTVSYEQYF	TGTGCCAGCAGCCCCTCCGGGACGGTCTCCTACGAGCAGTACTTC
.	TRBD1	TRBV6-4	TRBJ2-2	CASRSGQGTGELFF	TGTGCCAGCAGATCGGGACAGGGCACCGGGGAGCTGTTTTTT
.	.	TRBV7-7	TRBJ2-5	CASSLAGTGLETQYF	TGTGCTAGCAGCTTAGCTGGGACGGGGTTAGAGACCCAGTACTTC
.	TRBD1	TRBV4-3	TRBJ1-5	CASSQVYVRQGRSNQPQHF	TGCGCCAGCAGCCAAGTCTATGTCCGACAGGGACGCTCTAATCAGCCCCAGCATTTT
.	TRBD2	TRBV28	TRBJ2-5	CASSLSGLAGGQETQYF	TGTGCCAGCAGTCTCTCGGGACTAGCGGGAGGGCAAGAGACCCAGTACTTC
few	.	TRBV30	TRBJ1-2	CAWSFQGLGYGYTF	TGTGCCTGGAGTTTCCAGGGGCTCGGCTATGGCTACACCTTC
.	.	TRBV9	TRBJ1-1	CASCSDGWNTEAFF	TGTGCCAGCTGCTCAGATGGGTGGAACACTGAAGCTTTCTTT
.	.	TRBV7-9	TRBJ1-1	CASSLKSLNTEAFF	TGTGCCAGCAGCTTAAAAAGTTTGAACACTGAAGCTTTCTTT
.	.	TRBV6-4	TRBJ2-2	CASSDGDTGELFF	TGTGCCAGCAGTGACGGGGACACCGGGGAGCTGTTTTTT
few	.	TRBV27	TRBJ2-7	CASGQQPYEQYF	TGTGCCAGCGGACAGCAACCCTACGAGCAGTACTTC
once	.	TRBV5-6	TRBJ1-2	CASSSVGNGGYTF	TGTGCCAGCAGCAGTGTGGGGAACGGCGGCTACACCTTC
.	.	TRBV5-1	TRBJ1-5	CASSLRRAVGQPQHF	TGTGCCAGCAGCTTGCGCAGGGCGGTGGGTCAGCCCCAGCATTTT
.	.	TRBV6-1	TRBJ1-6	CASSEAGINSPLHF	TGTGCCAGCAGTGAAGCGGGCATTAATTCACCCCTCCACTTT
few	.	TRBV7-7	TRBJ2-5	CASSLSGFQETQYF	TGTGCCAGCAGCTTGTCAGGGTTCCAAGAGACCCAGTACTTC
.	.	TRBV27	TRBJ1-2	CASSLWAGGYGYTF	TGTGCCAGCAGTTTATGGGCGGGGGGCTATGGCTACACCTTC
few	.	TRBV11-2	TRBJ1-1	CASSFLGLSEAFF	TGTGCCAGCAGCTTCCTCGGCCTGTCTGAAGCTTTCTTT
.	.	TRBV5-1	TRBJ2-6	CASSLENSGANVLTF	TGCGCCAGCAGCTTGGAGAACTCTGGGGCCAACGTCCTGACTTTC
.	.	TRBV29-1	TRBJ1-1	CSVGTARTEAFF	TGCAGCGTTGGGACAGCCAGGACTGAAGCTTTCTTT
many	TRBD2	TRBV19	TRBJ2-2	CASSIESGGTGELFF	TGTGCCAGTAGTATAGAGTCGGGGGGGACCGGGGAGCTGTTTTTT
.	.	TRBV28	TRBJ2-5	CASREGIQETQYF	TGTGCCAGCAGAGAAGGGATCCAAGAGACCCAGTACTTC
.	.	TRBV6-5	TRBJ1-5	CASRSQGNQPQHF	TGTGCCAGCAGATCACAGGGAAATCAGCCCCAGCATTTT
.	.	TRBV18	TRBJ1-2	CASSSLRGGYTF	TGTGCCAGCTCGTCTCTAAGGGGAGGCTACACCTTC
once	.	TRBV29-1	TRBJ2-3	CSVGARTDTQYF	TGCAGCGTGGGGGCGCGGACAGATACGCAGTATTTT
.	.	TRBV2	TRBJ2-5	CASRVGTAVGETQYF	TGTGCCAGCAGGGTCGGGACTGCGGTTGGGGAGACCCAGTACTTC
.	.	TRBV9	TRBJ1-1	CASSGGQLNTEAFF	TGTGCCAGCAGCGGTGGACAGTTGAACACTGAAGCTTTCTTT
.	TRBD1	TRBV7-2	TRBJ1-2	CASSYQQGSSDGYTF	TGTGCCAGCAGCTACCAACAGGGGTCCTCGGATGGCTACACCTTC
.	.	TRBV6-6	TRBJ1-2	CASSYAQQSSYGYTF	TGTGCCAGCAGTTACGCCCAACAGAGCTCCTATGGCTACACCTTC
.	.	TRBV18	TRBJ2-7	CASSSDGYEQYF	TGTGCCAGCTCATCTGACGGCTACGAGCAGTACTTC
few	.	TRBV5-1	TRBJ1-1	CASSLNRAIMNTEAFF	TGCGCCAGCAGCTTGAATAGGGCGATTATGAACACTGAAGCTTTCTTT
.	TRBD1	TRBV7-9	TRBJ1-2	CASNRWDSFYGYTF	TGTGCCAGCAACCGATGGGACAGTTTCTATGGCTACACCTTC
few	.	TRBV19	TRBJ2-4	CASSFQDRLIQYF	TGTGCCAGTAGTTTCCAGGACAGACTCATTCAGTACTTC
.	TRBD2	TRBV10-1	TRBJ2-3	CASSEGTSGGELDTDTQYF	TGCGCCAGCAGCGAGGGGACTAGCGGGGGGGAATTGGACACAGATACGCAGTATTTT
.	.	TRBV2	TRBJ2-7	CASRETGPEQYF	TGTGCCAGCAGGGAGACAGGTCCCGAGCAGTACTTC
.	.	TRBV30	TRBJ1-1	CAWRGQSYTEAFF	TGTGCCTGGAGAGGACAATCTTACACTGAAGCTTTCTTT
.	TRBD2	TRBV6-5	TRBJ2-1	CASRGTGGSKREQFF	TGTGCCAGCAGAGGGACTGGCGGGAGTAAGCGTGAGCAGTTCTTC
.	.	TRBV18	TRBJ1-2	CASSPPLGNYGYTF	TGTGCCAGCTCACCACCCCTAGGGAACTATGGCTACACCTTC
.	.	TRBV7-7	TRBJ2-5	CASSFRRMETQYF	TGTGCTAGCAGCTTCCGAAGAATGGAGACCCAGTACTTC
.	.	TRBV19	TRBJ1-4	CASSRGQSNEKLFF	TGTGCCAGTAGTAGGGGGCAAAGTAATGAAAAACTGTTTTTT
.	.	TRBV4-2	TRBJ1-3	CASSLIRNTIYF	TGTGCCAGCAGCTTGATAAGAAACACCATATATTTT
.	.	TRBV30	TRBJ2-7	CAWRYGSYEQYF	TGTGCCTGGAGATACGGCTCCTACGAGCAGTACTTC
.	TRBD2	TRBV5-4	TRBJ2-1	CASSLTSGTYNEQFF	TGTGCCAGCAGCTTGACTAGCGGGACCTACAATGAGCAGTTCTTC
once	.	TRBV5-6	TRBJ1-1	CASSLAGHQAFF	TGTGCCAGCAGCTTGGCAGGGCATCAGGCTTTCTTT
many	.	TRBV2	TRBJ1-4	CASSGFSNEKLFF	TGTGCCAGCTCTGGGTTTTCTAATGAAAAACTGTTTTTT